These 30 T cell receptor beta chains were sequenced from one sample in a study of cytomegalovirus exposure and HLA in healthy donors. Vbeta (60) and Jbeta (13) primers were used in the PCR. TCRdb's copy holds only in-frame clones and misses some; the assay was immunoSEQ multiplex PCR. The listing records 20,000 to 25,000 clones. Specimen: PBMCs. The receptors shown here come from a male donor in good health and CMV-seropositive.

The chain carries TRBV15 and TRBJ1-4; D uncertain. The CDR3 consists of 13 residues. Germline CDR1 reads LNHNV; CDR2 reads YYDKDF (reference sequence). V shed 8 bases and J shed 5 bases, with 12 bases lying between them. CDR3 bases: TGTGCCACCGCGCGGCAGACGAATGAAAAACTGTTTTTT. As protein: CATARQTNEKLFF.

The chain links TRBV6-5 to TRBJ1-1; D is possibly TRBD1 (5 bases). The CDR3 has 13 amino acids. Germline CDR1 and CDR2: MNHEY and SVGAGI. V was pared by 5 bases and J by 5 bases, with 12 bases between. For the CDR3, the DNA is TGTGCCAGCAGTAACCCGGGGGGAACTGAAGCTTTCTTT. Protein: CASSNPGGTEAFF.

The chain combines TRBV2 with TRBJ2-6; 7 bases align to TRBD1. This CDR3 contains 16 residues. The V gene's germline CDR1 is SNHLY and CDR2 FYNNEI. Losses at the gene ends were 3 bases for V and 0 bases for J; bases not matched to a gene: 2. CDR3 region: CASSEGQSSGANVLTF. The CDR3 DNA reads as TGTGCCAGCAGTGAGGGACAGAGCTCTGGGGCCAACGTCCTGACTTTC.

Considering frequency, this clone is medium-sized. The gene calls are TRBV7-6 and TRBJ2-7, with D unclear. Germline V gene data show CDR1 as SGHVS and CDR2 as FNYEAQ. V lost 7 bases and J 0 bases, leaving 10 bases between the germline ends. The CDR3 runs to 13 residues. In nucleotides, the CDR3 is TGTGCCAGCAACCTCCCGGGCTCCTACGAGCAGTACTTC. It translates to CASNLPGSYEQYF.

The chain uses TRBV4-1 and TRBJ2-7; 8 nucleotides match TRBD1. Germline V CDR1 and CDR2: MGHRA, YSYEKL. V shed 3 bases, J shed 0 bases, and the junction held 7 bases outside the gene matches. This CDR3 contains 16 residues. As DNA, the CDR3 is TGCGCCAGCAGCCAGATTGCGGGACAGGTCTCCTACGAGCAGTACTTC. Translating it yields CASSQIAGQVSYEQYF.

The chain employs TRBV5-4 and TRBJ1-4; 7 bases agree with TRBD1. Unmatched junction bases numbered 5, after V lost 3 bases and J lost 3 bases. Germline assignment: CDR1 SGHNT and CDR2 YYREEE (reference sequence). This CDR3 region has 15 residues. In nucleotides, the CDR3 is TGTGCCAGCAGCTCCCGACAGGGAGCTAATGAAAAACTGTTTTTT. It encodes CASSSRQGANEKLFF.

The V and J genes are TRBV10-3 and TRBJ1-2; D is uncertain. CDR3 length: 16 residues. V lost 0 bases and J 2 bases, leaving 13 bases between the germline ends. From germline, CDR1 is ENHRY and CDR2 SYGVKD. CDR3 in DNA: TGTGCCATCAGTGAGTCCCGAGGGTTTCCCAACTATGGCTACACCTTC. The encoded protein is CAISESRGFPNYGYTF.

The rearrangement joins TRBV18 to TRBJ2-5; D is uncertain. V lost 2 bases and J lost 5, with 6 bases in between. CDR1 is KGHSH and CDR2 is LQKENI in the germline V gene. The CDR3 loop spans 12 amino acids. The CDR3 DNA reads TGTGCCAGCTCACCATTTCTGGAGACCCAGTACTTC. Protein product: CASSPFLETQYF.

V and J are TRBV30 and TRBJ1-5, with a tentative D call TRBD1 (6 bases). The germline V gene has CDR1 GTSNPN and CDR2 SVGIG (reference sequence). The CDR3 extends over 16 amino acids. The V end lost 5 bases, the J end lost 0 bases, and 17 bases lay between the germline ends. CDR3 sequence reads: CAWDGQLSPSNQPQHF. CDR3 nucleotide sequence: TGTGCCTGGGACGGACAGTTGTCACCTAGCAATCAGCCCCAGCATTTT. The variable domain in full, with the rest retrieved from reference TRBV30 and TRBJ1-5, is SQTIHQWPATLVQPVGSPLSLECTVEGTSNPNLYWYRQAAGRGLQLLFYSVGIGQISSEVPQNLSASRPQDRQFILSSKKLLLSDSGFYLCAWDGQLSPSNQPQHFGDGTRLSIL.

This chain connects TRBV30 to TRBJ1-1, with D unclear. This CDR3 is 13 amino acids long. V lost 4 bases and J 5 bases, leaving 14 bases between the germline ends. Germline CDR1 reads GTSNPN; CDR2 reads SVGIG (reference sequence). This chain's CDR3 is CAWMPREGTEAFF. The CDR3 DNA reads TGTGCCTGGATGCCCCGGGAAGGGACTGAAGCTTTCTTT.

This rearrangement joins TRBV5-1 to TRBJ2-1, with TRBD2 matching over 7 bases. The J segment lost 10 bases and the V segment lost 7 bases, leaving 17 bases of the junction unmatched. The CDR3 is 15 amino acids. CDR1 and CDR2 (germline): SGHRS, YFSETQ. The CDR3 region has the DNA TGCGCCAGCGCTCCGTGGGCTAGCGGAAGAAAAGAGCAGTTCTTC. It is translated as CASAPWASGRKEQFF.

V is TRBV6-5 and J is TRBJ2-5, with D tentatively TRBD2 (7 bases). CDR3 size: 11 residues. Trimming stripped 11 bases from V and 5 bases from J, with 12 bases between. CDR1 is MNHEY, CDR2 SVGAGI, per germline. As DNA, the CDR3 is TGTGCCGTACAGGGAGGGGAGACCCAGTACTTC. Encoded protein: CAVQGGETQYF.

The chain combines TRBV29-1 with TRBJ2-7; 9 bases agree with TRBD1. Germline CDR1 is SQVTM and CDR2 is ANQGSEA. The junction had 6 bases not matched to a gene; V was cut back by 3 bases and J by 3 bases. The CDR3 runs 14 residues. The CDR3 region has the DNA TGCAGCGTTGATGAGGGACAGGGATACTACGAGCAGTACTTC. This gives the protein CSVDEGQGYYEQYF.

This chain connects TRBV6-1 to TRBJ2-7; TRBD1 aligns across 10 bases. Unmatched junction bases numbered 2, after V lost 4 bases and J lost 2 bases. This CDR3 contains 14 residues. Germline CDR1 MNHNS, CDR2 SASEGT. CDR3 nucleotides: TGTGCCAGCAGTGGAGGGACAGGGGCCTACGAGCAGTACTTC. Protein product: CASSGGTGAYEQYF.

V gene TRBV27 combines with J gene TRBJ1-1, with D perhaps TRBD1 (6 bases). V lost 0 bases to trimming and J lost 4 bases, with 9 bases between them. The germline gives CDR1 MNHEY, CDR2 SMNVEV (reference sequence). This CDR3 has 14 residues. The CDR3 is CASSLSRGSTEAFF. Here the CDR3 DNA reads TGTGCCAGCAGTTTATCAAGGGGGAGCACTGAAGCTTTCTTT.

The chain combines TRBV30 with TRBJ2-7, with D unresolved. Germline CDR1 reads GTSNPN; CDR2 reads SVGIG (reference sequence). Between the trimmed V and J ends, which lost 1 base and 2 bases, there was a span of 9 bases. This CDR3 region has 13 residues. The CDR3 region is CAWSAASAYEQYF. CDR3 coding DNA: TGTGCCTGGAGTGCCGCCAGCGCCTACGAGCAGTACTTC.

The chain couples TRBV11-2 to TRBJ2-3; TRBD2 might be the D (5 bases). The CDR3 has 18 residues. Trimming removed 3 bases at V and 0 bases at J, with 19 bases between. CDR1 is SGHAT, CDR2 FQNNGV, per germline. CDR3 protein: CASSFKFRTLTSTDTQYF. The DNA for the CDR3 is TGTGCCAGCAGCTTCAAATTTCGGACTTTGACTAGCACAGATACGCAGTATTTT.

The V call is TRBV30, the J call TRBJ1-1; D uncertain. Germline values: CDR1 GTSNPN, CDR2 SVGIG (reference sequence). This CDR3 contains 15 residues. Trimming took 4 bases from V and 6 from J, leaving 21 bases between them. Here the CDR3 DNA reads TGTGCCTGGAAATGGAGGGAGGGATGGGTCGCTGAAGCTTTCTTT. The encoded protein is CAWKWREGWVAEAFF.

V and J are TRBV6-5 and TRBJ1-2; 9 bases align to TRBD1. This CDR3 is built from 12 residues. The V gene end was trimmed by 8 bases and the J gene end by 8 bases; junction bases not matched to a gene: 6. Germline CDR1 is MNHEY and CDR2 is SVGAGI. The CDR3, as DNA: TGTGCCAGCTCCCACAGGGGGCAAGGCTACACCTTC. Amino acids: CASSHRGQGYTF.

The chain carries TRBV9 and TRBJ1-1; tentatively, D is TRBD1 (6 bases). This CDR3 spans 14 amino acids. Germline V CDR1 and CDR2: SGDLS, YYNGEE. Trimming removed 0 bases from V and 4 bases from J, with 10 bases in between. CDR3 in amino acids: CASSVGGQFTEAFF. Written as DNA, the CDR3 is TGTGCCAGCAGCGTAGGTGGACAGTTCACTGAAGCTTTCTTT.

The chain is built from TRBV29-1 and TRBJ1-1; 9 bases match TRBD1. CDR1 and CDR2 from the germline V gene are SQVTM and ANQGSEA. The V gene end was trimmed by 4 bases and the J gene end by 0 bases; junction bases not matched to a gene: 3. CDR3 size: 14 residues. CDR3 region: CSVVGTGMNTEAFF. The CDR3 DNA reads as TGCAGCGTTGTTGGGACAGGGATGAACACTGAAGCTTTCTTT.

The chain employs TRBV29-1 and TRBJ2-5; D remains unclear. From germline, CDR1 is SQVTM and CDR2 ANQGSEA. Trimming stripped 6 bases from V and 5 bases from J, with 19 bases between. CDR3 size: 14 residues. CDR3 sequence (DNA): TGCAGCGTGAGATCTGACGTACTAAAGGAGACCCAGTACTTC. Its translation is CSVRSDVLKETQYF. Looking up the rest from reference TRBV29-1 and TRBJ2-5 gives the full variable domain: SAVISQKPSRDICQRGTSLTIQCQVDSQVTMMFWYRQQPGQSLTLIATANQGSEATYESGFVIDKFPISRPNLTFSTLTVSNMSPEDSSIYLCSVRSDVLKETQYFGPGTRLLVL.

The chain joins TRBV5-1 to TRBJ2-7; 9 nucleotides match TRBD1. The CDR3 totals 14 residues. Losses at the gene ends were 4 bases for V and 5 bases for J; bases not matched to a gene: 7. Germline-derived CDR1 and CDR2 are SGHRS and YFSETQ. CDR3 region: CASSVDRGRHEQYF. CDR3 sequence (DNA): TGCGCCAGCAGCGTGGACAGGGGCAGACACGAGCAGTACTTC.

DNA of the CDR3: TGTGCCAGCAGTGACTCTAGCTCTGGGGCCAACGTCCTGACTTTC. This encodes CASSDSSSGANVLTF. J is TRBJ2-6 and V is TRBV6-4; no definite D call. V dropped 0 bases and J dropped 0 bases, with 3 bases sitting between them. Per the germline V gene, CDR1 is MRHNA and CDR2 is SNTAGT. The CDR3 extends over 15 amino acids.

As DNA, the CDR3 is TGCGCCAGCAGCTCGGGGACAGGTGATGAAAAACTGTTTTTT. Its protein product is CASSSGTGDEKLFF. The genes are TRBV5-1 and TRBJ1-4; 8 nucleotides line up with TRBD1. V lost 3 bases, J lost 6 bases, and 4 bases stayed unmatched. Germline lookup yields CDR1 SGHRS and CDR2 YFSETQ. The CDR3 runs to 14 residues.

The chain combines TRBV28 with TRBJ1-2; 7 nucleotides line up with TRBD1. CDR1 MDHEN and CDR2 SYDVKM come from the germline V gene. The J segment lost 8 bases and the V segment lost 1 base, leaving 7 bases of the junction unmatched. The CDR3 runs 14 residues. CDR3 bases: TGTGCCAGCAGTTTATTAACAGGGGAGAGGGGCTACACCTTC. This translates into CASSLLTGERGYTF.

The chain couples TRBV5-4 to TRBJ1-2, with 9 bases lining up with TRBD1. CDR1 and CDR2 (germline): SGHNT, YYREEE (reference sequence). The V gene end was trimmed by 3 bases and the J gene end by 1 base; junction bases not matched to a gene: 4. The CDR3 contains 15 residues. CDR3 sequence: CASSWRGQGNYGYTF. The CDR3 coding sequence is TGTGCCAGCAGCTGGAGGGGACAGGGTAACTATGGCTACACCTTC.

This chain links TRBV6-1 with TRBJ1-6, with 7 bases aligning to TRBD1. Germline CDR1 and CDR2: MNHNS and SASEGT. Germline trimming cut 6 bases from V and 7 bases from J; bases unmatched to any gene: 6. This CDR3 is 14 amino acids long. CDR3 DNA sequence: TGTGCCAGCAGAGTGGACAGGAGGAATTCACCCCTCCACTTT. The encoded protein is CASRVDRRNSPLHF.

The chain couples TRBV7-9 to TRBJ1-5; no firm D call. V was clipped by 2 bases and J by 6 bases, with 11 bases between them. Germline CDR1 is SEHNR and CDR2 is FQNEAQ (reference sequence). The CDR3 is made up of 14 amino acids. CDR3 in DNA: TGTGCCAGCAGCTTATCGGGGTCGGGTCAGCCCCAGCATTTT. This sequence encodes CASSLSGSGQPQHF. The complete variable domain, with remaining parts taken from reference TRBV7-9 and TRBJ1-5, reads DTGVSQNPRHKITKRGQNVTFRCDPISEHNRLYWYRQTLGQGPEFLTYFQNEAQLEKSRLLSDRFSAERPKGSFSTLEIQRTEQGDSAMYLCASSLSGSGQPQHFGDGTRLSIL.

The chain combines TRBV7-2 with TRBJ2-5; 10 nucleotides match TRBD1. Losses at the gene ends were 7 bases for V and 5 bases for J; bases not matched to a gene: 4. Looked up from germline, CDR1 is SGHTA and CDR2 is FQGNSA. CDR3 length equals 13 residues. The CDR3 DNA reads as TGTGCCAGCACCGACAGGGGGCGGGAGACCCAGTACTTC. Translated: CASTDRGRETQYF.